What follows are 25 T cell receptor beta chains derived from one specimen sequenced in a study of spatial heterogeneity in lung cancer. TCRdb passed the 5' RACE reads through MiXCR, listing each CDR3 protein once. The table has over 50,000 distinct CDR3 sequences, about 5.9% seen once. The time point here: sample taken at primary tumor resection. The input for sequencing was PBMCs, taken at surgery. These TCRs come from a female donor with early-stage non-small cell lung cancer.

This clonotype was observed a few times. The V and J genes are TRBV20-1 and TRBJ1-6; D might be TRBD1 (5 bases). The germline V gene encodes CDR1 DFQATT and CDR2 SNEGSKA (reference sequence). The CDR3 sequence is 15 residues long. Trimming pared 3 bases from V and 2 bases from J, leaving 11 bases between. The CDR3 coding sequence is TGCAGTGCTAGGGGGGAGGCAGCCTATAATTCACCCCTCCACTTT. Residues: CSARGEAAYNSPLHF.

The chain carries TRBV12-3 or TRBV12-4 and TRBJ1-6; D is unclear. Trimming removed 6 bases from V and 8 bases from J, with 17 bases in between. CDR3 length equals 15 residues. This chain's CDR3 is CASSPPGALYSPLHF. The CDR3 DNA reads TGTGCCAGCAGCCCCCCGGGAGCCCTTTATTCACCCCTCCACTTT.

This clonotype has more than one count but fewer than ten. The chain joins TRBV7-2 to TRBJ2-1; TRBD2 might be the D (5 bases). This CDR3 has 15 amino acids. V dropped 5 bases and J dropped 2 bases, with 13 bases sitting between them. Germline values: CDR1 SGHTA, CDR2 FQGNSA. CDR3 region: CASSPEVTPYNEQFF. The CDR3, as DNA: TGTGCCAGCAGCCCGGAGGTGACACCCTACAATGAGCAGTTCTTC.

V gene TRBV7-2 combines with J gene TRBJ2-3; D ambiguous. V dropped 0 bases and J dropped 7 bases, with 14 bases sitting between them. This CDR3 contains 15 residues. Per germline, CDR1 SGHTA and CDR2 FQGNSA. This CDR3 is CASSLADQRRNTQYF. The CDR3 nucleotides are TGTGCCAGCAGCTTAGCGGACCAGCGACGTAATACGCAGTATTTT.

This clonotype was recorded at least ten times. The V call is TRBV7-6, the J call TRBJ2-3, with 9 bases that match TRBD2. CDR1 SGHVS and CDR2 FNYEAQ come from the germline V gene. The ends lost 1 base at V and 2 bases at J; junction bases unmatched: 4. The CDR3 has 16 amino acids. CDR3 sequence (DNA): TGTGCCAGCAGCTTAGGGGCGGGAGGGCCCACAGATACGCAGTATTTT. This encodes CASSLGAGGPTDTQYF.

In this sample, this clonotype turned up a few times. The chain carries TRBV28 and TRBJ2-7; a possible D gene is TRBD1 (6 bases). Germline V gives CDR1 MDHEN, CDR2 SYDVKM. Trimming took 3 bases from V and 1 from J, leaving 10 bases between them. The CDR3 is 14 amino acids. The CDR3 sequence: CASSLAQGSYEQYV. The DNA of the CDR3 is TGTGCCAGCAGTTTGGCGCAGGGGTCCTACGAGCAGTACGTC.

V gene TRBV28 combines with J gene TRBJ1-3; D gene ambiguous. The CDR3 runs to 12 residues. CDR1 is MDHEN and CDR2 is SYDVKM in the germline V gene. The V gene lost 8 bases and the J gene lost 4 bases, with 9 bases spanning the gap. The CDR3 region has the DNA TGTGCCAGCGGTCCCCCCGGAAACACCATATATTTT. Its protein product is CASGPPGNTIYF.

This clonotype showed up many times. V gene TRBV11-3 combines with J gene TRBJ2-1, with D unclear. This CDR3 contains 13 residues. V gave up 1 base and J gave up 7 bases, with 8 bases separating them. CDR1 is SGHNT and CDR2 is YENEEA in the germline V gene. The CDR3 DNA reads TGTGCCAGCAGCTTAGGGGAAAGGAATGAGCAGTTCTTC. Translating it yields CASSLGERNEQFF.

Many counts were recorded for this clonotype. The chain combines TRBV20-1 with TRBJ1-5; maybe TRBD1 (5 bases). The germline V and J ends were trimmed by 5 bases and 1 base, with 21 bases remaining between them. CDR3 length: 17 amino acids. The germline gives CDR1 DFQATT, CDR2 SNEGSKA (reference sequence). CDR3 coding DNA: TGCAGTGCTTCCCGGGTTGGGGCTATGAGGAGCAATCAGCCCCAGCATTTT. Translated, it gives CSASRVGAMRSNQPQHF.

The sample holds many counts of this clonotype. V is TRBV27 and J is TRBJ2-1; 7 nucleotides align to TRBD2. This CDR3 spans 17 amino acids. Trimming cost V 2 bases and J 7 bases; bases outside gene matches: 14. Looked up from germline, CDR1 is MNHEY and CDR2 is SMNVEV (reference sequence). Written as DNA, the CDR3 is TGTGCCAGCAGTTTACCGCCGGGGAGCGGGACGAGTAATGAGCAGTTCTTC. Translated, it gives CASSLPPGSGTSNEQFF.

This clonotype occurred many times. This rearrangement joins TRBV6-5 to TRBJ2-1, with TRBD2 matching 12 bases. Germline assignment: CDR1 MNHEY and CDR2 SVGAGI. There are 17 residues in the CDR3. Losses at the gene ends were 2 bases for V and 8 bases for J; bases not matched to a gene: 10. CDR3 residues: CASSYRASGRALHEQFF. In DNA form, the CDR3 reads TGTGCCAGCAGTTACAGAGCTAGCGGGAGGGCCTTGCATGAGCAGTTCTTC.

The CDR3 DNA is TGTGCCAGCAGCGCGTGGACTAGCGGGACAGGAGATACGCAGTATTTT. Translating it yields CASSAWTSGTGDTQYF. The gene calls are TRBV7-9 and TRBJ2-3; 12 bases agree with TRBD2. Germline V gene data show CDR1 as SEHNR and CDR2 as FQNEAQ (reference sequence). The CDR3 is 16 residues long. Unmatched junction bases numbered 8, after V lost 5 bases and J lost 5 bases.

The chain links TRBV7-3 to TRBJ2-1, with a tentative D call TRBD1 (5 bases). The CDR3 runs 15 residues. Trimming removed 2 bases at V and 6 bases at J, with 14 bases between. Germline V gene lookup returns CDR1 SGHTA and CDR2 FQGTGA. The CDR3, as DNA: TGTGCCAGCAGCTTAGCAGGGTACTCCGCCAATGAGCAGTTCTTC. This codes for CASSLAGYSANEQFF.

This chain links TRBV5-1 with TRBJ2-3; 7 nucleotides align to TRBD1. V shed 4 bases, J shed 2 bases, and the junction held 7 bases outside the gene matches. This CDR3 is 15 amino acids long. Germline CDR1 reads SGHRS; CDR2 reads YFSETQ. The CDR3 spells CASSPTGRDTDTQYF. The CDR3, as DNA: TGCGCCAGCAGCCCGACAGGGAGAGACACAGATACGCAGTATTTT.

At least ten counts were recorded for this clonotype. This chain joins TRBV6-5 and TRBJ2-2, with D uncertain. Germline CDR1 and CDR2: MNHEY and SVGAGI. The CDR3 is 14 residues long. The germline V and J ends were trimmed by 7 bases and 4 bases, with 13 bases remaining between them. The CDR3 protein is CASTLLRSTGELFF. The CDR3 nucleotides read TGTGCCAGCACGCTTTTGAGGAGCACCGGGGAGCTGTTTTTT.

This clonotype was picked up a small number of times. This chain connects TRBV18 to TRBJ2-2; D is unclear. The V end lost 0 bases, the J end lost 1 base, and 6 bases lay between the germline ends. Germline V gene sequence: CDR1 KGHSH, CDR2 LQKENI. The CDR3 contains 15 residues. The CDR3 region is CASSPPFQNTGELFF. In DNA, the CDR3 is TGTGCCAGCTCACCACCTTTCCAGAACACCGGGGAGCTGTTTTTT. The full variable domain, completed using reference TRBV18 and TRBJ2-2, is NAGVMQNPRHLVRRRGQEARLRCSPMKGHSHVYWYRQLPEEGLKFMVYLQKENIIDESGMPKERFSAEFPKEGPSILRIQQVVRGDSAAYFCASSPPFQNTGELFFGEGSRLTVL.

This clonotype was found once. The V and J genes are TRBV13 and TRBJ1-1, with D uncertain. The V and J ends lost 2 bases and 6 bases respectively, with 7 bases between them. Looked up from germline, CDR1 is PRHDT and CDR2 is FYEKMQ (reference sequence). This CDR3 comprises 12 residues. CDR3 residues: CASSLLTAEAFF. The DNA of the CDR3 is TGTGCCAGCAGCTTATTAACCGCTGAAGCTTTCTTT.

This clonotype was observed a few times. The chain joins TRBV20-1 to TRBJ1-1; D call uncertain. The V gene's germline CDR1 is DFQATT and CDR2 SNEGSKA (reference sequence). The V and J ends lost 5 bases and 0 bases respectively, with 13 bases between them. The CDR3 is 14 residues long. CDR3: CSALERLLNTEAFF. The CDR3 DNA reads as TGCAGTGCTTTGGAGCGACTGCTGAACACTGAAGCTTTCTTT.

This clonotype showed up just a few times. The V gene is TRBV2, the J gene TRBJ2-3, with D possibly matching TRBD2 (6 bases). The CDR3 is made up of 15 amino acids. The V and J ends lost 4 bases and 2 bases respectively, with 13 bases between them. Germline V gives CDR1 SNHLY, CDR2 FYNNEI. In DNA form, the CDR3 reads TGTGCCAGCAGTGCTTTAGCGGAGAACACAGATACGCAGTATTTT. Its translation is CASSALAENTDTQYF.

This clonotype came up many times. The chain employs TRBV5-1 and TRBJ2-1, with D perhaps TRBD1 (5 bases). CDR3 length equals 18 residues. Trimming removed 0 bases at V and 0 bases at J, with 16 bases between. Germline V CDR1 and CDR2: SGHRS, YFSETQ. The CDR3 sequence: CASSLADLGPSSYNEQFF. For the CDR3, the DNA is TGCGCCAGCAGCTTGGCCGACCTGGGGCCTTCCTCCTACAATGAGCAGTTCTTC.

This clonotype was picked up a small number of times. The chain joins TRBV9 to TRBJ1-1; D is unresolved. Germline CDR1 SGDLS, CDR2 YYNGEE. This CDR3 is built from 14 residues. The germline V and J ends were trimmed by 0 bases and 5 bases, with 11 bases remaining between them. The CDR3: CASSVVNEGTEAFF. The DNA for the CDR3 is TGTGCCAGCAGCGTAGTCAACGAGGGAACTGAAGCTTTCTTT.

The sample holds many counts of this clonotype. This rearrangement joins TRBV4-2 to TRBJ2-7; 11 bases match TRBD2. Germline V gene sequence: CDR1 LGHNA, CDR2 YNFKEQ. Trimming took 8 bases from V and 3 from J; bases not matched to a gene: 6. The CDR3 covers 14 residues. The CDR3 protein is CASSVAGGLYEQYF. CDR3 in DNA: TGTGCCAGCTCGGTAGCGGGAGGGCTCTACGAGCAGTACTTC.

This clonotype has only a few counts. The chain recombines TRBV29-1 with TRBJ2-2; D gene unclear. This CDR3 is built from 12 residues. Germline CDR1 SQVTM, CDR2 ANQGSEA. V was cut by 4 bases and J by 2 bases, with 5 bases left in between. This CDR3 reads CSVVRNTGELFF. The CDR3 DNA sequence: TGCAGCGTTGTACGAAACACCGGGGAGCTGTTTTTT.

This clonotype was observed a few times. The chain recombines TRBV28 with TRBJ2-7; TRBD1 agrees at 12 bases. Germline CDR1 MDHEN, CDR2 SYDVKM. The CDR3 has 12 residues. V was pared by 5 bases and J by 12 bases, with 5 bases of the junction left unmatched. Here the CDR3 reads CASSPGTGGLYV. DNA for the CDR3: TGTGCCAGCAGTCCCGGGACAGGGGGCTTGTACGTC.

This clonotype was recorded many times. The rearrangement joins TRBV7-2 to TRBJ1-6; possible D gene TRBD1, 5 bases. The CDR3 loop spans 16 amino acids. The germline V gene has CDR1 SGHTA and CDR2 FQGNSA. V was pared by 4 bases and J by 6 bases, with 16 bases between. This chain's CDR3 is CASSSPGVHSNSPLHF. The CDR3 DNA is TGTGCCAGCAGCTCGCCGGGGGTACATAGTAATTCACCCCTCCACTTT.